The 14 T cell receptor beta chains below come from one sample, sequenced in a study of shared clonotypes between healthy human individuals. Naivety among CD8 cells was defined by CD45RO negativity and positive CCR7 selection, thereby excluding terminally differentiated effector memory CD45RA+ cells. Here immunoSEQ multiplex PCR was the method, and the copy in TCRdb shows in-frame clones only, minus some. The sample holds around 600,000 clones; 85% to 95% are singletons and the top ten take approximately 0.11%. The specimen was naive CD8+ T cells sorted from blood. The origin of the receptors is a woman under 40 in good health.

This clone was seen only once. The rearrangement links TRBV7-2 to TRBJ1-5; possibly TRBD1 for D (5 bases). Trimming cost V 3 bases and J 3 bases, with 12 bases left between them. In germline, CDR1 is SGHTA, CDR2 FQGNSA. CDR3 length equals 15 residues. The CDR3 loop reads CASSFTGLDNQPQHF. The CDR3 DNA follows: TGTGCCAGCAGCTTTACGGGGCTTGACAATCAGCCCCAGCATTTT.

The chain combines TRBV28 with TRBJ2-7, with TRBD2 matching over 7 bases. This CDR3 has 14 residues. The junction had 6 bases not matched to a gene; V was cut back by 5 bases and J by 2 bases. Germline loops: CDR1 MDHEN, CDR2 SYDVKM. This chain's CDR3 is CASSQLAHTYEQYF. CDR3 nucleotide sequence: TGTGCCAGCAGTCAACTAGCGCATACCTACGAGCAGTACTTC.

The chain recombines TRBV11-2 with TRBJ2-2; 9 nucleotides agree with TRBD1. Germline trimming cut 5 bases from V and 3 bases from J; bases unmatched to any gene: 10. The CDR3 totals 17 residues. Germline-derived CDR1 and CDR2 are SGHAT and FQNNGV. CDR3 DNA sequence: TGTGCCAGCAGCCCGTTTCCTGGGACAGGGTACACCGGGGAGCTGTTTTTT. This sequence encodes CASSPFPGTGYTGELFF.

The J gene is TRBJ2-1, the V gene TRBV27; D call uncertain. The germline CDR1 and CDR2 sequences are MNHEY and SMNVEV (reference sequence). This CDR3 spans 11 amino acids. The germline V and J ends were trimmed by 3 bases and 13 bases, with 10 bases remaining between them. The CDR3 coding sequence is TGTGCCAGCAGTTTCGGCTTAGGACAGTTCTTC. Its translation is CASSFGLGQFF.

The chain has TRBV2 and TRBJ2-7; D possibly matches TRBD1 or TRBD2 (5 bases each). The CDR3 runs to 14 residues. V was clipped by 2 bases and J by 3 bases, with 11 bases between them. The germline V gene has CDR1 SNHLY and CDR2 FYNNEI. CDR3 sequence (DNA): TGTGCCAGCAGTGAACTAGAGGGGTACTACGAGCAGTACTTC. Amino acid sequence: CASSELEGYYEQYF.

The chain employs TRBV27 and TRBJ1-1, with D uncertain. The CDR3 runs 12 residues. The V end lost 8 bases, the J end lost 7 bases, and 14 bases lay between the germline ends. Germline loops: CDR1 MNHEY, CDR2 SMNVEV (reference sequence). CDR3 in amino acids: CASHLPGREAFF. Written as DNA, the CDR3 is TGTGCCAGCCACCTCCCCGGGCGTGAAGCTTTCTTT.

A note on this clone: The sample has other DNA sequences that encode this CDR3 too. The rearrangement joins TRBV4-1 to TRBJ2-7; D remains ambiguous. Germline V lookup: CDR1 MGHRA, CDR2 YSYEKL. This CDR3 is built from 15 residues. Trimming cost V 1 base and J 0 bases, with 10 bases left between them. As DNA, the CDR3 is TGCGCCAGCAGCCAAGGGCCAGGTACCTCCTACGAGCAGTACTTC. Residues: CASSQGPGTSYEQYF.

This clone was counted once. This chain links TRBV28 with TRBJ2-7; 8 bases map to TRBD2. This CDR3 has 14 residues. V shed 3 bases and J 5 bases; nucleotides not matched to a gene: 6. Looked up from germline, CDR1 is MDHEN and CDR2 is SYDVKM. The DNA of the CDR3 is TGTGCCAGCAGTTTGAGCGGGAGTTGGAACGAGCAGTACTTC. It specifies CASSLSGSWNEQYF.

The chain employs TRBV7-2 and TRBJ2-7, with D perhaps matching TRBD1 or TRBD2 (5 bases each). Germline V lookup: CDR1 SGHTA, CDR2 FQGNSA. Trimming shortened V by 8 bases and J by 1 base, and 12 bases separated the two germline ends. The CDR3 consists of 13 residues. In DNA, the CDR3 is TGTGCCAGCGGATTGGGGGTGTCCTACGAGCAGTACTTC. This sequence encodes CASGLGVSYEQYF.

This clone was seen more than once but under ten times. V usage is TRBV5-1 and J usage is TRBJ1-2; 7 bases are a match to TRBD1. This CDR3 region has 17 residues. Germline V CDR1 and CDR2: SGHRS, YFSETQ. Trimming at V came to 3 bases and at J to 6 bases, leaving 17 bases not matched to a gene. CDR3 amino acids: CASSSSREITGDHGYTF. CDR3 sequence (DNA): TGCGCCAGCAGCTCTTCCAGGGAGATAACAGGGGACCATGGCTACACCTTC.

This sequence joins TRBV7-9 and TRBJ2-1; D gene unclear. Germline values: CDR1 SEHNR, CDR2 FQNEAQ (reference sequence). This CDR3 is 12 amino acids long. Trimming removed 3 bases from V and 10 bases from J, with 10 bases in between. The CDR3: CASSLIDHEQFF. Here the CDR3 DNA reads TGTGCCAGCAGCTTGATTGATCACGAGCAGTTCTTC.

This rearrangement joins TRBV4-1 to TRBJ2-7, with TRBD1 matching over 10 bases. Germline CDR1 and CDR2: MGHRA and YSYEKL. Trimming took 4 bases from V and 5 from J; bases not matched to a gene: 5. The CDR3 runs to 14 residues. The CDR3 nucleotides read TGCGCCAGCAGCCTCAGACAGGGGGCGAACGAGCAGTACTTC. Translating gives CASSLRQGANEQYF.

The rearrangement links TRBV28 to TRBJ2-1, with 10 bases matching TRBD2. The germline CDR1 and CDR2 sequences are MDHEN and SYDVKM. V gave up 6 bases and J gave up 9 bases; unmatched junction bases: 23. The CDR3 runs 19 residues. The CDR3, as DNA: TGTGCCAGCAGAGAGACTTTCATTACTAGCGGGATCTTACGCGGTGAGCAGTTCTTC. It yields the protein CASRETFITSGILRGEQFF. The complete variable domain, with remaining parts taken from reference TRBV28 and TRBJ2-1, reads DVKVTQSSRYLVKRTGEKVFLECVQDMDHENMFWYRQDPGLGLRLIYFSYDVKMKEKGDIPEGYSVSREKKERFSLILESASTNQTSMYLCASRETFITSGILRGEQFFGPGTRLTVL.

The sample holds one count of this clone. The rearrangement joins TRBV28 to TRBJ2-1; weak D call: TRBD1 (6 bases). Germline assignment: CDR1 MDHEN and CDR2 SYDVKM. This CDR3 region has 17 residues. Between the trimmed V and J ends, which lost 2 bases and 8 bases, there was a span of 22 bases. The CDR3 DNA is TGTGCCAGCAGTTTAGAAAAACAGGGACATCTCGTTTATGAGCAGTTCTTC. It encodes CASSLEKQGHLVYEQFF.